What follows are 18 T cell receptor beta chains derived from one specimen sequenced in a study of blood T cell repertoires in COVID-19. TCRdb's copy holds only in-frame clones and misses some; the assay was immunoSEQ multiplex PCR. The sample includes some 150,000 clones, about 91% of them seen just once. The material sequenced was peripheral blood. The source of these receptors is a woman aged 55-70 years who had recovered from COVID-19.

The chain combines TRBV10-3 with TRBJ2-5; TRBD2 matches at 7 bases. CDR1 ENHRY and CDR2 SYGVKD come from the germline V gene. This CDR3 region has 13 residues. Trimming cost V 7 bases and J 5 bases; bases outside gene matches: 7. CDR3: CAIMRGSGETQYF. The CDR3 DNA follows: TGTGCCATCATGCGCGGGAGCGGGGAGACCCAGTACTTC.

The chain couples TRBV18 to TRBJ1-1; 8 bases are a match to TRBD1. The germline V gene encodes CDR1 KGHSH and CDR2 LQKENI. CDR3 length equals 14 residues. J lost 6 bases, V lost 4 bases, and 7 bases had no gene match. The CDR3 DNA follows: TGTGCCAGCTCACAAGCAGGGGGCCGGGCTGAAGCTTTCTTT. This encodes CASSQAGGRAEAFF.

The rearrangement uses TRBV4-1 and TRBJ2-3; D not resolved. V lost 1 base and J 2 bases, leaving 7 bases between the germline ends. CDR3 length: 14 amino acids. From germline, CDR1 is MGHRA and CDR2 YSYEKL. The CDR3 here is CASSQAGATDTQYF. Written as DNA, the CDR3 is TGCGCCAGCAGCCAAGCCGGAGCCACAGATACGCAGTATTTT.

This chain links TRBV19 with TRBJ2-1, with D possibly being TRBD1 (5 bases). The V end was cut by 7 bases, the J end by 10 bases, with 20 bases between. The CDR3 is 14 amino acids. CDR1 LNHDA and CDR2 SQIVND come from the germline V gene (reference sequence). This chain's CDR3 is CASTQGLPVHEQFF. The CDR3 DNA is TGTGCCAGTACCCAGGGTCTACCTGTTCACGAGCAGTTCTTC.

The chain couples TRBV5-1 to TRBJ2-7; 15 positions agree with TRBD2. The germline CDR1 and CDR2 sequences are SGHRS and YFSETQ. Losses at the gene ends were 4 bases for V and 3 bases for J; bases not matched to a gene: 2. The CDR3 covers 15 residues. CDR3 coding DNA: TGCGCCAGCAGCCAGGGACTAGCGGGGGGCTACGAGCAGTACTTC. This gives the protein CASSQGLAGGYEQYF.

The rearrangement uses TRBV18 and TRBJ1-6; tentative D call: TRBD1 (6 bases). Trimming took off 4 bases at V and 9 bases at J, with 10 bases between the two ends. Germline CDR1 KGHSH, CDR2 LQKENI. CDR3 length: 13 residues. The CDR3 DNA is TGTGCCAGCTCACTAGAGACAGGTTCACCCCTCCACTTT. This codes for CASSLETGSPLHF. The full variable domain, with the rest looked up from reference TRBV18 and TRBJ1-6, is NAGVMQNPRHLVRRRGQEARLRCSPMKGHSHVYWYRQLPEEGLKFMVYLQKENIIDESGMPKERFSAEFPKEGPSILRIQQVVRGDSAAYFCASSLETGSPLHFGNGTRLTVT.

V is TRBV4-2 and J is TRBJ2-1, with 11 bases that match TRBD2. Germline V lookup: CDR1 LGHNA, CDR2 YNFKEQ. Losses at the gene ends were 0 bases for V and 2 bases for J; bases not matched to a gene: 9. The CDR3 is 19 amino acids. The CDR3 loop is CASSQDEDSGGAPYNEQFF. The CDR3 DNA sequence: TGTGCCAGCAGCCAAGATGAAGATAGCGGGGGGGCCCCCTACAATGAGCAGTTCTTC.

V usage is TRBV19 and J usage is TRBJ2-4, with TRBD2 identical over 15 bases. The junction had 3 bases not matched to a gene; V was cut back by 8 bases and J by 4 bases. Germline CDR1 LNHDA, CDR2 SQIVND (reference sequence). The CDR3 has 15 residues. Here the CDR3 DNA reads TGTGCCAGTGGAGGACTAGCGGGGGGGAAAAACATTCAGTACTTC. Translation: CASGGLAGGKNIQYF.

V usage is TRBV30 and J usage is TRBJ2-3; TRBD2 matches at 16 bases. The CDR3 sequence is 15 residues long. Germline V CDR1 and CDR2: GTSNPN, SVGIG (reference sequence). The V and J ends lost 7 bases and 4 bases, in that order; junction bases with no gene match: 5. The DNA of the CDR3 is TGTGCCTTAACCGGGACTAGCGGGGGGGCAGATACGCAGTATTTT. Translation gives CALTGTSGGADTQYF.

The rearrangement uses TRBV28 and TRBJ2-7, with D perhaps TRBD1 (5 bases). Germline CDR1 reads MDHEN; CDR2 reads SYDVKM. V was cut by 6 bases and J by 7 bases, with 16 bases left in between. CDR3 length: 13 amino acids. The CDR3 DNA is TGTGCCAGCAGCCAGGGCCGCGAAGTGGAGCAGTACTTC. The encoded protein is CASSQGREVEQYF.

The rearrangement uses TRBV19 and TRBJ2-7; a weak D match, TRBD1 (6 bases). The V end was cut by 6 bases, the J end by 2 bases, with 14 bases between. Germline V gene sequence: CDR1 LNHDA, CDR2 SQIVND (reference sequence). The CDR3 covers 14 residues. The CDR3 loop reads CASSRDTPPYEQYF. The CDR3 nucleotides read TGTGCCAGTAGCCGGGACACACCGCCCTACGAGCAGTACTTC.

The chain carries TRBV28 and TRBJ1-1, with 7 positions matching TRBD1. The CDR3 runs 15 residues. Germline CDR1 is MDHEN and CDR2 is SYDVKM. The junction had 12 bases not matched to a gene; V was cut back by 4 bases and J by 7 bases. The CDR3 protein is CASSSPGQPPIEAFF. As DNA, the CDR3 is TGTGCCAGCAGTTCTCCGGGACAGCCGCCGATTGAAGCTTTCTTT.

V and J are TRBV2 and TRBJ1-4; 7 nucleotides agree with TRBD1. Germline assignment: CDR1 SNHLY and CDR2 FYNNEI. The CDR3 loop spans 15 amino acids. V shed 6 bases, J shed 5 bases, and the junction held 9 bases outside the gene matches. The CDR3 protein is CASSERQGRNEKLFF. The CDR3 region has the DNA TGTGCCAGCAGCGAGAGACAGGGCCGGAATGAAAAACTGTTTTTT.

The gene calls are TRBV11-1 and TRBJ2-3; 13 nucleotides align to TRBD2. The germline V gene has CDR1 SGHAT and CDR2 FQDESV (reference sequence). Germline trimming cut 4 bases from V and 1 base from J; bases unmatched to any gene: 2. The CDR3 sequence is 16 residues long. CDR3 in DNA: TGTGCCAGCAGCTACGGGACTAGCGGGGGCACAGATACGCAGTATTTT. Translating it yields CASSYGTSGGTDTQYF. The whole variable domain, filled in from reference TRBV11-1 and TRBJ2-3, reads EAEVAQSPRYKITEKSQAVAFWCDPISGHATLYWYRQILGQGPELLVQFQDESVVDDSQLPKDRFSAERLKGVDSTLKIQPAELGDSAMYLCASSYGTSGGTDTQYFGPGTRLTVL.

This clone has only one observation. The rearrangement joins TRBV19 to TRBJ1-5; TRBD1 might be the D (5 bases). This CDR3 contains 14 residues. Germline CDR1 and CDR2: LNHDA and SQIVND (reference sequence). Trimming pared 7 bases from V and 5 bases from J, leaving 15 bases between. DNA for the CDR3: TGTGCCAGTACCATGCGGGGGTCAGATCAGCCCCAGCATTTT. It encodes CASTMRGSDQPQHF.

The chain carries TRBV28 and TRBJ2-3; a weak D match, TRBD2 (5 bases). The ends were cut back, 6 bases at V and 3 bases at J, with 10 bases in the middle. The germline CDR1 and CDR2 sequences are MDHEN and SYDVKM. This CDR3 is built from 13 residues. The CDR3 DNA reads TGTGCCAGCAGGACTGGCGGGACAGATACGCAGTATTTT. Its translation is CASRTGGTDTQYF.

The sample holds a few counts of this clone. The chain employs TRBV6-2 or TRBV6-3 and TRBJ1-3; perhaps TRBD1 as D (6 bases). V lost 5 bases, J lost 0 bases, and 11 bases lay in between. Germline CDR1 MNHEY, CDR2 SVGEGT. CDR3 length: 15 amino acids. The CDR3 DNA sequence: TGTGCCAGCAGTGGGACACTTTACTCTGGAAACACCATATATTTT. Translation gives CASSGTLYSGNTIYF.

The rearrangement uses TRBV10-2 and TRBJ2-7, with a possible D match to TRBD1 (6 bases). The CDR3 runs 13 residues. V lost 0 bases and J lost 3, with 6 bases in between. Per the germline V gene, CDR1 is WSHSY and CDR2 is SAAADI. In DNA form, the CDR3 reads TGCGCCAGCAGTGAGTCAGGGGGCTACGAGCAGTACTTC. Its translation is CASSESGGYEQYF.